Below, one T cell receptor beta chain is given with its context. The antigen remains undetermined. The CDR3 runs to 17 residues. The V segment lost 3 bases and the J segment 4 bases; nucleotides outside the gene matches: 12. The germline V gene has CDR1 SGHDT and CDR2 YYEEEE. Here immunoSEQ multiplex PCR was the method, and the copy in TCRdb shows in-frame clones only, minus some. The sample holds some 8,500 clones, 65% to 85% seen once. These data originate in a study of PD-1 blockade in classical Hodgkin lymphoma. Study results and limitations: Exclusion was applied to patients who started nivolumab under 1 year after ASCT.

Patients all relapsed after autologous stem cell transplantation, and there was variation in brentuximab vedotin exposure. Isolation of CD4+ T cells from thawed PBMCs was performed by magnetic negative selection. This receptor was taken from a human donor with classical Hodgkin lymphoma. Sequencing used CD4+ T cells from blood, obtained at baseline. V gene TRBV5-6 combines with J gene TRBJ2-5; TRBD1 matches 10 bases. The CDR3 sequence is CASSYNWGQGKGETQYF. The CDR3 bases are TGTGCCAGCAGCTATAACTGGGGACAGGGGAAGGGAGAGACCCAGTACTTC. Full variable domain (missing parts from reference TRBV5-6 and TRBJ2-5): DAGVTQSPTHLIKTRGQQVTLRCSPKSGHDTVSWYQQALGQGPQFIFQYYEEEERQRGNFPDRFSGHQFPNYSSELNVNALLLGDSALYLCASSYNWGQGKGETQYFGPGTRLLVL.